This TCR beta chain originates from a study of PD-L1 blockade in urothelial cancer. Data came from immunoSEQ multiplex PCR; TCRdb stores just in-frame clones and leaves some out. This repertoire shows approximately 56,000 clones, 65% to 90% found once; its top ten account for 15% to 19%. Germline CDR1 reads MNHNY; CDR2 reads SVGAGI (reference sequence). There are 14 residues in the CDR3. The V gene end was trimmed by 7 bases and the J gene end by 9 bases; junction bases not matched to a gene: 7. Time point described: pretreatment peripheral blood. The chain employs TRBV6-6 and TRBJ2-1; 12 bases line up with TRBD2. The TCR was taken from a man between 65 and 85 years old with urothelial cancer. The material sequenced was PBMCs, taken around atezolizumab (anti-PD-L1) treatment. CDR3: CASNPTSGGGEQFF. The CDR3 DNA follows: TGTGCCAGCAACCCGACTAGCGGGGGAGGTGAGCAGTTCTTC.